The 3 T cell receptor beta chains reported below all come from one sample, sequenced in a study of T cells expressing NK-cell markers. TCRdb re-called the 5' RACE reads and shows each CDR3 protein once, DNA omitted. Its clone listing holds about 460,000 distinct CDR3 sequences. The sample taken for sequencing was blood T cells: a sorted CD56 or NKG2C T cell subset, CD4+ or CD8+ T cells, or bulk PBMC T cells (not recorded which). The receptor set was obtained from a woman in her forties or fifties in good health.

The J gene is TRBJ1-2, the V gene TRBV9; no DNA is available, so the TRBD1 call from TCRdb remains unchecked. Looked up from germline, CDR1 is SGDLS and CDR2 is YYNGEE. The CDR3 length is 14 residues. The CDR3 region is CASSVGVGTGGYTF.

CDR3: CASSFGLAAGGSNEQFF. The chain carries TRBV11-2 and TRBJ2-1. The germline V gene has CDR1 SGHAT and CDR2 FQNNGV. The CDR3 is 17 amino acids.

The chain is built from TRBV20-1 and TRBJ2-3. This CDR3 has 13 residues. Germline V gene sequence: CDR1 DFQATT, CDR2 SNEGSKA (reference sequence). CDR3 loop: CSAHPQFTDTQYF.